This T cell receptor (beta chain) was documented in a study of T cell repertoires in cytomegalovirus infection. Turning to the study itself: CMV epitopes used comprised recently identified HLA-C-restricted ones and well-studied HLA-B-restricted ones. Public TCR beta signatures marked donors with CMV infection and the matching HLA.

In its sample, this clonotype was seen a few times. Its antigen remains unknown. TCRdb analysed the reads with MiXCR anew, one entry per CDR3 protein. This sample has 700,000 to 850,000 distinct CDR3 sequences, with 32% found just once. Overall study findings and caveats: Frequencies of public TCR beta families were cumulated, and this identified carriers of CMV plus the relevant HLA. CMV-specific TCR beta clonotypes restricted by HLA-C were the ones dominating the ex vivo response.

The CDR3 has 17 residues. The V gene lost 4 bases and the J gene lost 0 bases, with 18 bases spanning the gap. In germline, CDR1 is SGHDN, CDR2 FVKESK. Sample: cultured CD8+ T cells from PBMCs, taken from culture after CMV antigen stimulation. This sequence originates from a human donor in good health (CMV status not recorded). Some clones in this sample may be carry-over from other donors' samples. V and J are TRBV14 and TRBJ1-1; D call uncertain. In DNA form, the CDR3 reads TGTGCCAGCAGCCGACCGGGGTACAGTTCAATGAACACTGAAGCTTTCTTT. It codes for CASSRPGYSSMNTEAFF.